Each of the 8 T cell receptor beta chains below was sequenced from the same sample in a study of healthy donors' naive CD4 and CD8 T cells. A linear amplification protocol produced the TCR libraries from 500 ng of total RNA. TCRdb re-called the reads through MiXCR, storing one row per CDR3 protein. The sample holds approximately 180,000 distinct CDR3 sequences, about 70% seen once. The material sequenced was naive CD4+ and CD8+ T cells sorted from blood, pooled from several donors. The source of these receptors is a pool of human donors in good health; the sample pools cells from several healthy donors.

The genes are TRBV19 and TRBJ1-5; no definite D call. V lost 6 bases to trimming and J lost 1 base, with 19 bases between them. This CDR3 region has 17 residues. Germline CDR1 and CDR2: LNHDA and SQIVND (reference sequence). The CDR3 is CASRRIWLADSNQPQHF. The CDR3 DNA follows: TGTGCCAGTAGGAGGATATGGCTGGCCGACAGCAATCAGCCCCAGCATTTT.

The chain joins TRBV27 to TRBJ2-5; no reliable D call. Trimming cost V 6 bases and J 5 bases, with 10 bases left between them. The CDR3 is made up of 12 amino acids. Germline V gene lookup returns CDR1 MNHEY and CDR2 SMNVEV (reference sequence). The CDR3 DNA is TGTGCCAGCAGGGTTTTAGGGGAGACCCAGTACTTC. It is translated as CASRVLGETQYF.

This clonotype has a handful of counts. V is TRBV19 and J is TRBJ1-5, with D possibly being TRBD1 (5 bases). Germline lookup yields CDR1 LNHDA and CDR2 SQIVND (reference sequence). Trimming cost V 3 bases and J 0 bases, with 12 bases left between them. This CDR3 contains 16 residues. DNA for the CDR3: TGTGCCAGTAGTATCTGGGGCTACGATAGCAATCAGCCCCAGCATTTT. Translating gives CASSIWGYDSNQPQHF.

This clonotype occurred a few times. V usage is TRBV29-1 and J usage is TRBJ2-7; 9 nucleotides match TRBD2. Unmatched junction bases numbered 10, after V lost 3 bases and J lost 7 bases. The CDR3 has 14 residues. CDR1 and CDR2 (germline): SQVTM, ANQGSEA. CDR3 nucleotides: TGCAGCGTTGATGGCTTAGCGGGAGTTGGGGAGCAGTACTTC. Amino acid sequence: CSVDGLAGVGEQYF.

There are a few counts of this clonotype. J is TRBJ2-7 and V is TRBV11-2; 12 nucleotides agree with TRBD1. Germline lookup yields CDR1 SGHAT and CDR2 FQNNGV. J lost 4 bases, V lost 3 bases, and 4 bases had no gene match. This CDR3 has 15 residues. The CDR3 DNA is TGTGCCAGCAGCTTGTGGGACAGGGGGCGTTACGAGCAGTACTTC. Its translation is CASSLWDRGRYEQYF.

This clonotype appeared once. This chain uses TRBV27 with TRBJ1-1, with unresolved D. The CDR3 consists of 13 residues. The V end was cut by 2 bases, the J end by 6 bases, with 10 bases between. Germline lookup yields CDR1 MNHEY and CDR2 SMNVEV (reference sequence). Written as DNA, the CDR3 is TGTGCCAGCAGTTTAGGCGGGTTGTCTGAAGCTTTCTTT. Translating gives CASSLGGLSEAFF.

The V and J genes are TRBV19 and TRBJ2-7; D perhaps matches TRBD2 (6 bases). This CDR3 spans 13 amino acids. Germline CDR1 reads LNHDA; CDR2 reads SQIVND (reference sequence). The V gene lost 9 bases and the J gene lost 2 bases, with 14 bases spanning the gap. The CDR3 sequence: CASRGLTPYEQYF. The CDR3 coding sequence is TGTGCCAGCCGCGGACTAACGCCCTACGAGCAGTACTTC.

This chain connects TRBV19 to TRBJ2-3; D is uncertain. The germline V and J ends were trimmed by 7 bases and 1 base, with 9 bases remaining between them. Germline assignment: CDR1 LNHDA and CDR2 SQIVND (reference sequence). CDR3 length equals 13 residues. Written as DNA, the CDR3 is TGTGCCAGTACCCCTGGCCGCACAGATACGCAGTATTTT. It encodes CASTPGRTDTQYF.